The 21 T cell receptor beta chains presented below share a single source sample, sequenced in a study of OX40 agonist ivuxolimab in advanced cancers. TCRdb's table, derived via immunoSEQ multiplex PCR, lists solely in-frame clones and lacks some. This sample yields about 26,000 clones, of which about 70% are seen a single time; approximately 15% belongs to the top ten. The sequencing used CD4+ or CD8+ T cells sorted from blood, collected in a trial of the OX40 agonist ivuxolimab. These receptors came from an adult with an advanced solid tumor such as melanoma, head and neck, liver or kidney cancer.

This clone appeared a few times. The rearrangement uses TRBV5-1 and TRBJ1-1; possibly TRBD1 for D (6 bases). Germline CDR1 is SGHRS and CDR2 is YFSETQ. This CDR3 has 14 residues. Trimming pared 4 bases from V and 2 bases from J, leaving 12 bases between. CDR3 region: CASSRDTGNTEAFF. The CDR3 DNA sequence: TGCGCCAGCAGCAGGGACACGGGAAACACTGAAGCTTTCTTT.

The chain carries TRBV5-6 and TRBJ2-5; no clear D gene. This CDR3 region has 14 residues. Per germline, CDR1 SGHDT and CDR2 YYEEEE. Trimming stripped 7 bases from V and 7 bases from J, with 20 bases between. CDR3 sequence reads: CASSIFSVRGTQYF. The CDR3 nucleotides are TGTGCCAGCTCGATTTTTTCAGTCCGTGGGACCCAGTACTTC.

The chain carries TRBV19 and TRBJ1-2; a possible D gene is TRBD1 (5 bases). Trimming pared 0 bases from V and 4 bases from J, leaving 9 bases between. Germline CDR1 reads LNHDA; CDR2 reads SQIVND (reference sequence). The length of the CDR3 is 14 residues. CDR3 sequence (DNA): TGTGCCAGTAGTATAGATGAGGGACCCTATGGCTACACCTTC. It codes for CASSIDEGPYGYTF.

The V call is TRBV5-4, the J call TRBJ2-1; the D gene could be TRBD1 or TRBD2 (5 bases each). This CDR3 spans 15 amino acids. The germline V gene has CDR1 SGHNT and CDR2 YYREEE (reference sequence). Trimming cost V 4 bases and J 6 bases, with 17 bases left between them. CDR3 DNA sequence: TGTGCCAGCAGCGTTGGCCCTCACGGGGCCAATGAGCAGTTCTTC. It encodes CASSVGPHGANEQFF. Complete variable domain (other parts from reference TRBV5-4 and TRBJ2-1): ETGVTQSPTHLIKTRGQQVTLRCSSQSGHNTVSWYQQALGQGPQFIFQYYREEENGRGNFPPRFSGLQFPNYSSELNVNALELDDSALYLCASSVGPHGANEQFFGPGTRLTVL.

This clone has a single count. The V and J genes are TRBV18 and TRBJ1-6, with a tentative D call TRBD1 (6 bases). The CDR3 has 15 residues. Trimming cost V 1 base and J 7 bases, with 11 bases left between them. Per the germline V gene, CDR1 is KGHSH and CDR2 is LQKENI. The CDR3 spells CASSPLKGGNSPLHF. CDR3 DNA: TGTGCCAGCTCACCACTGAAAGGGGGAAATTCACCCCTCCACTTT.

V usage is TRBV7-9 and J usage is TRBJ1-6; D not resolved. This CDR3 has 14 amino acids. With 5 bases removed from V and 10 bases from J, the gap between germline ends came to 15 bases. Germline CDR1 and CDR2: SEHNR and FQNEAQ (reference sequence). CDR3 coding DNA: TGTGCCAGCAGCCCACAGACCCCTGGATCACCCCTCCACTTT. This encodes CASSPQTPGSPLHF.

The V and J genes are TRBV10-3 and TRBJ2-2, with D possibly TRBD1 on 6 matching bases. The CDR3 consists of 13 residues. V lost 6 bases and J lost 7, with 12 bases in between. Germline V lookup: CDR1 ENHRY, CDR2 SYGVKD. The CDR3 region is CAIRGTGIGELFF. Written as DNA, the CDR3 is TGTGCCATCAGGGGAACAGGGATCGGGGAGCTGTTTTTT.

This clone is judged hyperexpanded. The rearrangement links TRBV19 to TRBJ1-2; weak D call: TRBD1 (5 bases). CDR1 is LNHDA, CDR2 SQIVND, per germline (reference sequence). There are 15 residues in the CDR3. Trimming took 0 bases from V and 6 from J, leaving 14 bases between them. DNA for the CDR3: TGTGCCAGTAGTATAGATCTCCACCCGGGGGATGGCTACACCTTC. Residues: CASSIDLHPGDGYTF.

This chain uses TRBV4-1 with TRBJ1-1, with D hard to call. The V end lost 5 bases, the J end lost 4 bases, and 14 bases lay between the germline ends. Germline V gives CDR1 MGHRA, CDR2 YSYEKL. The CDR3 sequence is 14 residues long. In DNA form, the CDR3 reads TGCGCCAGCAGCTCCCCAACCGTGGGCACTGAAGCTTTCTTT. This codes for CASSSPTVGTEAFF.

The chain couples TRBV4-2 to TRBJ2-6; 12 nucleotides agree with TRBD1. Unmatched junction bases numbered 11, after V lost 1 base and J lost 4 bases. Germline assignment: CDR1 LGHNA and CDR2 YNFKEQ. This CDR3 has 20 amino acids. The chain's CDR3 is CASSQVGTGGAVAGANVLTF. The CDR3 coding sequence is TGTGCCAGCAGCCAAGTCGGGACAGGGGGCGCGGTGGCCGGGGCCAACGTCCTGACTTTC.

The CDR3 coding sequence is TGTGCCAGCAGCCTCTCGCAGGGGAAAGAGTACGAGCAGTACTTC. It is translated as CASSLSQGKEYEQYF. This chain links TRBV7-2 with TRBJ2-7, with D tentatively TRBD1 (6 bases). CDR1 is SGHTA, CDR2 FQGNSA, per germline. The V end lost 5 bases, the J end lost 4 bases, and 18 bases lay between the germline ends. The CDR3 loop spans 15 amino acids.

V gene TRBV7-3 combines with J gene TRBJ2-1; no reliable D call. The V gene lost 0 bases and the J gene lost 5 bases, with 14 bases spanning the gap. Germline CDR1 and CDR2: SGHTA and FQGTGA. The CDR3 is 16 amino acids. The CDR3 DNA reads as TGTGCCAGCAGCTTAACGGCGGCATCTCGAGACAATGAGCAGTTCTTC. Residues: CASSLTAASRDNEQFF.

The CDR3 is CASSYSASGGDTQYF. The CDR3 DNA follows: TGTGCCAGCAGCTACAGCGCTAGCGGGGGAGATACGCAGTATTTT. The V call is TRBV7-3, the J call TRBJ2-3; the match to TRBD2 covers 10 bases. The CDR3 has 15 residues. Germline V gives CDR1 SGHTA, CDR2 FQGTGA. The J segment lost 5 bases and the V segment lost 4 bases, leaving 6 bases of the junction unmatched.

The chain links TRBV7-9 to TRBJ2-5; 10 positions agree with TRBD1. The trim removed 1 base at V and 2 bases at J, leaving 10 bases unmatched. The CDR3 is 18 amino acids. Per germline, CDR1 SEHNR and CDR2 FQNEAQ (reference sequence). The CDR3 protein is CASSLDLFGTGAQETQYF. In DNA, the CDR3 is TGTGCCAGCAGCTTAGACCTCTTCGGGACAGGGGCACAAGAGACCCAGTACTTC. Using reference TRBV7-9 and TRBJ2-5 for the parts outside the CDR3, the full variable domain is DTGVSQNPRHKITKRGQNVTFRCDPISEHNRLYWYRQTLGQGPEFLTYFQNEAQLEKSRLLSDRFSAERPKGSFSTLEIQRTEQGDSAMYLCASSLDLFGTGAQETQYFGPGTRLLVL.

The V call is TRBV5-1, the J call TRBJ1-2; D gene ambiguous. Deletions cut 1 base from V and 3 bases from J, with 10 bases between. Germline lookup yields CDR1 SGHRS and CDR2 YFSETQ. This CDR3 comprises 14 residues. The CDR3 is CASSLTDGDYGYTF. In DNA, the CDR3 is TGCGCCAGCAGCTTGACAGACGGGGACTATGGCTACACCTTC.

This chain joins TRBV6-6 and TRBJ2-5; 9 nucleotides agree with TRBD1. V dropped 2 bases and J dropped 4; count of bases not matched to a gene: 5. The CDR3 spans 15 residues. Germline V gene lookup returns CDR1 MNHNY and CDR2 SVGAGI (reference sequence). The CDR3 DNA follows: TGTGCCAGCAGTTACGGGACAGGGAGCAGAGAGACCCAGTACTTC. Its protein is CASSYGTGSRETQYF.

The chain is built from TRBV19 and TRBJ1-6, with 8 bases lining up with TRBD1. Germline assignment: CDR1 LNHDA and CDR2 SQIVND (reference sequence). The CDR3 is 14 residues long. With V trimmed by 6 bases and J by 9 bases, 7 bases remained unmatched. The chain's CDR3 is CASSPGQVGSPLHF. The CDR3 DNA sequence: TGTGCCAGTAGCCCGGGACAGGTCGGTTCACCCCTCCACTTT.

This sequence joins TRBV30 and TRBJ1-2, with D perhaps matching TRBD1 (5 bases). Looked up from germline, CDR1 is GTSNPN and CDR2 is SVGIG (reference sequence). The CDR3 consists of 13 residues. V gave up 4 bases and J gave up 1 base, with 10 bases separating them. In nucleotides, the CDR3 is TGTGCCTGGACGTATGACAGTAACTATGGCTACACCTTC. Translating gives CAWTYDSNYGYTF.

The chain carries TRBV19 and TRBJ1-2; D is possibly TRBD1 (5 bases). CDR3 length equals 15 residues. Germline-derived CDR1 and CDR2 are LNHDA and SQIVND (reference sequence). V gave up 1 base and J gave up 8 bases, with 17 bases separating them. The CDR3: CASSIGGQTFWGYTF. The CDR3 nucleotides are TGTGCCAGTAGTATAGGGGGCCAGACCTTCTGGGGCTACACCTTC.

The rearrangement joins TRBV9 to TRBJ1-4; D is undetermined. The CDR3 is made up of 14 amino acids. Germline-derived CDR1 and CDR2 are SGDLS and YYNGEE. Deletions cut 2 bases from V and 8 bases from J, with 13 bases between. The CDR3: CASSVQSSGEKLFF. Written as DNA, the CDR3 is TGTGCCAGCAGCGTTCAGTCCTCGGGAGAAAAACTGTTTTTT.

The rearrangement links TRBV9 to TRBJ2-1; TRBD2 might be the D (6 bases). Germline lookup yields CDR1 SGDLS and CDR2 YYNGEE. CDR3 length: 15 residues. V was clipped by 0 bases and J by 10 bases, with 17 bases between them. The CDR3 DNA sequence: TGTGCCAGCAGCGTAGTCGGAGAACTAGCTGGCGAGCAGTTCTTC. The encoded protein is CASSVVGELAGEQFF. Supplemented by reference TRBV9 and TRBJ2-1, the full variable domain reads DSGVTQTPKHLITATGQRVTLRCSPRSGDLSVYWYQQSLDQGLQFLIQYYNGEERAKGNILERFSAQQFPDLHSELNLSSLELGDSALYFCASSVVGELAGEQFFGPGTRLTVL.